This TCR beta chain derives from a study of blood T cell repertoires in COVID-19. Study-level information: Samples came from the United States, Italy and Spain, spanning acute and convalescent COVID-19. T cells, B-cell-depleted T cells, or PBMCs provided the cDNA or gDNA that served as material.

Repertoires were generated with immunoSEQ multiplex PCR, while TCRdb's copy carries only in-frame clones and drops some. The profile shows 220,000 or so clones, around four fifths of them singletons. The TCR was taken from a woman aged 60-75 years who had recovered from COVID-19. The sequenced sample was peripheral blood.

This chain's CDR3 is CASSPLDRYLTGANVLTF. DNA of the CDR3: TGTGCCAGCTCACCATTGGACAGATATCTAACTGGGGCCAACGTCCTGACTTTC. V and J are TRBV18 and TRBJ2-6; tentatively, D is TRBD1 (6 bases). This CDR3 has 18 amino acids. From germline, CDR1 is KGHSH and CDR2 LQKENI. The V end lost 2 bases, the J end lost 2 bases, and 16 bases lay between the germline ends.